The 20 T cell receptor beta chains reported below all come from one sample, sequenced in a study of blood T cell repertoires in COVID-19 (dated by TCRdb to the early 2020s). The receptor library was made with the immunoSEQ multiplex PCR assay. Held by TCRdb, this immuneACCESS table contains in-frame sequences only and omits some clones. Under half of the omission traces to an unresolved V gene where checked; the cause of the rest is unknown. A total of more than 100,000 clones appear in this sample, just over 85% of them only once. The top ten clones comprise about 3% of the sample. Sequencing used peripheral blood. The receptors derive from a human donor in a cohort sampled during active COVID-19.

V usage is TRBV7-9 and J usage is TRBJ2-2; D is possibly TRBD2 (6 bases). The CDR3 totals 12 residues. Trimming removed 4 bases from V and 8 bases from J, with 8 bases in between. The germline CDR1 and CDR2 sequences are SEHNR and FQNEAQ (reference sequence). CDR3 protein: CASSSRGGELFF. The CDR3 coding sequence is TGTGCCAGCAGCTCGCGGGGAGGGGAGCTGTTTTTT.

This chain uses TRBV30 with TRBJ2-1, with 7 bases identical to TRBD1. V trimming: 2 bases; J trimming: 7 bases; junction bases outside the gene matches: 8. CDR3 size: 14 residues. Germline V gives CDR1 GTSNPN, CDR2 SVGIG (reference sequence). The CDR3 protein is CAWSFGQVENEQFF. The CDR3 bases are TGTGCCTGGAGTTTCGGACAGGTAGAAAATGAGCAGTTCTTC.

The chain combines TRBV7-2 with TRBJ2-7, with 7 bases identical to TRBD2. With 0 bases clipped from V and 7 bases from J, the junction kept 6 bases outside the gene matches. The CDR3 is made up of 14 amino acids. CDR1 SGHTA and CDR2 FQGNSA come from the germline V gene. CDR3 DNA sequence: TGTGCCAGCAGCTTAGCAAGCGGGGCTGGAGAGCAGTACTTC. It specifies CASSLASGAGEQYF.

J is TRBJ1-2 and V is TRBV5-1; TRBD1 aligns across 7 bases. Unmatched junction bases numbered 7, after V lost 0 bases and J lost 5 bases. Germline CDR1 reads SGHRS; CDR2 reads YFSETQ. This CDR3 comprises 15 residues. This CDR3 reads CASSLEGAGVYGYTF. The CDR3 coding sequence is TGCGCCAGCAGCTTGGAGGGGGCCGGGGTTTATGGCTACACCTTC.

The chain recombines TRBV27 with TRBJ1-2; weak D call: TRBD1 (6 bases). The germline V gene encodes CDR1 MNHEY and CDR2 SMNVEV (reference sequence). The CDR3 spans 15 residues. V lost 5 bases, J lost 3 bases, and 16 bases lay in between. The CDR3, as DNA: TGTGCCAGCAGTCTTCACAGGGATGGGGACTATGGCTACACCTTC. This sequence encodes CASSLHRDGDYGYTF.

The chain couples TRBV9 to TRBJ2-5, with TRBD2 matching over 15 bases. CDR1 is SGDLS and CDR2 is YYNGEE in the germline V gene. The trim removed 3 bases at V and 5 bases at J, leaving 8 bases unmatched. The CDR3 loop spans 17 amino acids. CDR3 residues: CASSAGTSGGKTETQYF. The CDR3 nucleotides read TGTGCCAGCAGCGCAGGGACTAGCGGGGGGAAAACGGAGACCCAGTACTTC.

The chain couples TRBV2 to TRBJ2-3; TRBD2 is a possible D gene (5 bases). This CDR3 contains 15 residues. Germline CDR1 SNHLY, CDR2 FYNNEI. Deletions cut 7 bases from V and 1 base from J, with 15 bases between. CDR3 sequence: CASNLLDSGTDTQYF. The CDR3 region has the DNA TGTGCCAGCAACCTACTAGATTCGGGCACAGATACGCAGTATTTT.

This chain links TRBV7-9 with TRBJ2-7; 9 bases are a match to TRBD2. Germline V gene lookup returns CDR1 SEHNR and CDR2 FQNEAQ (reference sequence). This CDR3 region has 14 residues. Germline trimming cut 8 bases from V and 5 bases from J; bases unmatched to any gene: 10. The CDR3 spells CASQVGGRADEQYF. The CDR3, as DNA: TGTGCCAGCCAAGTGGGCGGGAGGGCCGACGAGCAGTACTTC. The complete variable domain, with remaining parts taken from reference TRBV7-9 and TRBJ2-7, reads DTGVSQNPRHKITKRGQNVTFRCDPISEHNRLYWYRQTLGQGPEFLTYFQNEAQLEKSRLLSDRFSAERPKGSFSTLEIQRTEQGDSAMYLCASQVGGRADEQYFGPGTRLTVT.

This clone was found a few times. The chain recombines TRBV19 with TRBJ2-1; 9 bases align to TRBD2. In germline, CDR1 is LNHDA, CDR2 SQIVND (reference sequence). V was pared by 6 bases and J by 6 bases, with 9 bases of the junction left unmatched. The CDR3 sequence is 15 residues long. The CDR3 protein is CASSPPGGRANEQFF. The CDR3 DNA sequence: TGTGCCAGTAGCCCCCCGGGCGGGAGGGCCAATGAGCAGTTCTTC.

V usage is TRBV5-1 and J usage is TRBJ2-1; TRBD2 is a possible D gene (6 bases). V was trimmed by 0 bases and J by 10 bases, leaving 8 bases between them. Germline loops: CDR1 SGHRS, CDR2 YFSETQ. CDR3 length: 12 amino acids. CDR3 in DNA: TGCGCCAGCAGCTTGGGGAGGGCCGAGCAGTTCTTC. It yields the protein CASSLGRAEQFF.

The rearrangement links TRBV7-6 to TRBJ2-7; 9 bases fit TRBD2. This CDR3 region has 20 residues. Looked up from germline, CDR1 is SGHVS and CDR2 is FNYEAQ. V lost 2 bases and J lost 2; bases outside the gene matches: 19. CDR3 sequence: CASSLLIPRRERGATYEQYF. In DNA, the CDR3 is TGTGCCAGCAGCTTATTGATCCCCCGGAGAGAGCGGGGGGCTACCTACGAGCAGTACTTC.

The chain employs TRBV2 and TRBJ2-6, with TRBD1 identical over 8 bases. The germline CDR1 and CDR2 sequences are SNHLY and FYNNEI. V shed 0 bases, J shed 0 bases, and the junction held 7 bases outside the gene matches. The CDR3 covers 19 residues. The CDR3 DNA sequence: TGTGCCAGCAGTGAAGCGCTAGGACAGGGAGTCTCTGGGGCCAACGTCCTGACTTTC. Its protein product is CASSEALGQGVSGANVLTF.

The gene calls are TRBV9 and TRBJ2-5, with 11 positions matching TRBD2. The V gene's germline CDR1 is SGDLS and CDR2 YYNGEE. V was pared by 4 bases and J by 2 bases, with 13 bases of the junction left unmatched. The CDR3 spans 18 residues. In nucleotides, the CDR3 is TGTGCCAGCAGCACTCCTAGCGGGAGGTTATATCGTCAAGAGACCCAGTACTTC. Its translation is CASSTPSGRLYRQETQYF.

This clone came up once. The J gene is TRBJ2-7, the V gene TRBV5-4; D is perhaps TRBD1 (6 bases). V lost 7 bases and J lost 10, with 27 bases in between. The V gene's germline CDR1 is SGHNT and CDR2 YYREEE (reference sequence). The CDR3 has 15 residues. In DNA form, the CDR3 reads TGTGCCAGCTACACCACAGGGTGGGGTCCCCCCGGACAGTACTTC. Translated, it gives CASYTTGWGPPGQYF.

The genes are TRBV7-9 and TRBJ2-1; 8 bases map to TRBD1. From germline, CDR1 is SEHNR and CDR2 FQNEAQ (reference sequence). V lost 5 bases and J lost 5; bases outside the gene matches: 14. CDR3 size: 17 residues. The CDR3: CASSPHRGTGLNNEQFF. CDR3 coding DNA: TGTGCCAGCAGCCCCCACCGGGGGACAGGATTAAACAATGAGCAGTTCTTC.

This chain uses TRBV9 with TRBJ2-2; weak D call: TRBD2 (5 bases). Germline V gene data show CDR1 as SGDLS and CDR2 as YYNGEE. V lost 0 bases to trimming and J lost 2 bases, with 11 bases between them. The CDR3 runs 16 residues. CDR3 sequence: CASSVVATINTGELFF. CDR3 nucleotides: TGTGCCAGCAGCGTAGTGGCGACTATTAACACCGGGGAGCTGTTTTTT.

The chain combines TRBV7-2 with TRBJ2-7; D is perhaps TRBD2 (6 bases). The CDR3 loop spans 15 amino acids. Germline V gene data show CDR1 as SGHTA and CDR2 as FQGNSA. V was clipped by 3 bases and J by 4 bases, with 16 bases between them. The CDR3 nucleotides read TGTGCCAGCAGCTTCGTAATTGACGCGGGGTACGAGCAGTACTTC. Translated: CASSFVIDAGYEQYF. The full variable domain, completed using reference TRBV7-2 and TRBJ2-7, is GAGVSQSPSNKVTEKGKDVELRCDPISGHTALYWYRQSLGQGLEFLIYFQGNSAPDKSGLPSDRFSAERTGGSVSTLTIQRTQQEDSAVYLCASSFVIDAGYEQYFGPGTRLTVT.

The V and J genes are TRBV5-1 and TRBJ2-4; D is unresolved. This CDR3 is built from 16 residues. CDR1 and CDR2 from the germline V gene are SGHRS and YFSETQ. Trimming took off 0 bases at V and 0 bases at J, with 10 bases between the two ends. The CDR3 loop reads CASSLVAELAKNIQYF. The CDR3, as DNA: TGCGCCAGCAGCTTGGTAGCAGAACTAGCCAAAAACATTCAGTACTTC. The variable domain in full, completed from reference TRBV5-1 and TRBJ2-4, reads KAGVTQTPRYLIKTRGQQVTLSCSPISGHRSVSWYQQTPGQGLQFLFEYFSETQRNKGNFPGRFSGRQFSNSRSEMNVSTLELGDSALYLCASSLVAELAKNIQYFGAGTRLSVL.

The chain uses TRBV10-3 and TRBJ1-2; a weak D match, TRBD1 (5 bases). V dropped 6 bases and J dropped 5 bases, with 22 bases sitting between them. This CDR3 has 16 residues. The V gene's germline CDR1 is ENHRY and CDR2 SYGVKD. As DNA, the CDR3 is TGTGCCATCAGGTCAGGGATAGCGGCCGAGGGGTATGGCTACACCTTC. Its translation is CAIRSGIAAEGYGYTF.

The chain couples TRBV11-1 to TRBJ1-1; TRBD1 aligns across 9 bases. The CDR3 contains 14 residues. CDR1 and CDR2 from the germline V gene are SGHAT and FQDESV (reference sequence). J gave up 3 bases and V 6 bases, and 5 bases lay outside the gene matches. DNA of the CDR3: TGTGCCAGCAGAGTGGACAGGGGTGACACTGAAGCTTTCTTT. Residues: CASRVDRGDTEAFF.